These 11 T cell receptor beta chains originate from one sample sequenced in a study of identical twins. MiXCR, applied by TCRdb to the 5' RACE reads, yields one record per CDR3 protein. The table includes nearly 900,000 distinct CDR3 sequences, about 12% detected once. A further study also used this sample, focusing on yellow fever vaccine responses in identical twins.

Sequenced sample: PBMCs. Receptors originate from a woman aged 18 to 35 in good health.

This clonotype was seen repeatedly, ten times or more. The J gene is TRBJ2-7, the V gene TRBV12-3 or TRBV12-4, with 9 bases aligning to TRBD1. Losses at the gene ends were 5 bases for V and 6 bases for J; bases not matched to a gene: 5. This CDR3 has 13 amino acids. The chain's CDR3 is CASSPGTGFEQYV. CDR3 DNA sequence: TGTGCCAGCAGTCCCGGGACAGGGTTCGAGCAGTACGTC.

This clonotype was recorded many times. This chain connects TRBV5-1 to TRBJ1-1, with TRBD1 matching over 8 bases. The length of the CDR3 is 15 residues. With V trimmed by 0 bases and J by 4 bases, 5 bases remained unmatched. Germline V gene sequence: CDR1 SGHRS, CDR2 YFSETQ. This CDR3 reads CASSLVQGATTEAFF. The CDR3 nucleotides read TGCGCCAGCAGCTTGGTGCAGGGGGCGACCACTGAAGCTTTCTTT.

The J gene is TRBJ1-4, the V gene TRBV5-5; D gene uncertain. Germline V gives CDR1 SGHKS, CDR2 YYEKEE (reference sequence). V gave up 1 base and J gave up 7 bases, with 14 bases separating them. The CDR3 is made up of 15 amino acids. CDR3 in amino acids: CASSLNTGYGEKLFF. CDR3 nucleotides: TGTGCCAGCAGCTTGAATACGGGCTACGGTGAAAAACTGTTTTTT.

This clonotype was seen a handful of times. This chain connects TRBV29-1 to TRBJ1-1; 7 bases align to TRBD1. The CDR3 runs 13 residues. Trimming took 5 bases from V and 4 from J; bases not matched to a gene: 7. Germline V CDR1 and CDR2: SQVTM, ANQGSEA. CDR3 bases: TGCAGCGTTCAGGGGGGGGTCGTCACTGAAGCTTTCTTT. Encoded protein: CSVQGGVVTEAFF.

The chain carries TRBV20-1 and TRBJ1-5; D gene unclear. Trimming took off 1 base at V and 5 bases at J, with 15 bases between the two ends. Germline CDR1 is DFQATT and CDR2 is SNEGSKA (reference sequence). The CDR3 extends over 15 amino acids. In DNA form, the CDR3 reads TGCAGTGCTAGAGTTTCGGCACCGTCCGATCAGCCCCAGCATTTT. This sequence encodes CSARVSAPSDQPQHF.

This clonotype was detected only a few times. The chain links TRBV3-1 to TRBJ1-1; D ambiguous. V lost 6 bases, J lost 3 bases, and 14 bases lay in between. The CDR3 runs to 14 residues. Germline V gene lookup returns CDR1 LGHDT and CDR2 YNNKEL (reference sequence). Here the CDR3 reads CASSPNKLDTEAFF. The CDR3 region has the DNA TGTGCCAGCAGTCCCAATAAATTGGACACTGAAGCTTTCTTT. Full variable domain (missing parts from reference TRBV3-1 and TRBJ1-1): DTAVSQTPKYLVTQMGNDKSIKCEQNLGHDTMYWYKQDSKKFLKIMFSYNNKELIINETVPNRFSPKSPDKAHLNLHINSLELGDSAVYFCASSPNKLDTEAFFGQGTRLTVV.

This chain links TRBV4-2 with TRBJ2-1; 8 nucleotides line up with TRBD1. J gave up 9 bases and V 0 bases, and 16 bases lay outside the gene matches. Per the germline V gene, CDR1 is LGHNA and CDR2 is YNFKEQ. The CDR3 length is 18 residues. The CDR3 nucleotides are TGTGCCAGCAGCCAAGAGGGGCTAGCAGGGGGCGCTTTGTCTGAGCAGTTCTTC. Residues: CASSQEGLAGGALSEQFF.

This clonotype turned up a few times. The chain couples TRBV4-1 to TRBJ2-3, with D possibly being TRBD1 or TRBD2 (5 bases each). CDR1 is MGHRA, CDR2 YSYEKL, per germline. This CDR3 is built from 14 residues. V lost 1 base and J lost 5, with 10 bases in between. The CDR3 sequence is CASSQVGPLDTQYF. As DNA, the CDR3 is TGCGCCAGCAGCCAAGTGGGACCATTAGATACGCAGTATTTT.

V and J are TRBV7-8 and TRBJ2-7; 13 bases map to TRBD2. The CDR3 contains 16 residues. Germline loops: CDR1 SGHVS, CDR2 FQNEAQ. After removal of 6 bases from V and 0 bases from J, the junction contained 5 bases not matched to a gene. The CDR3 is CASRTSGGTNSYEQYV. The CDR3 nucleotides read TGTGCCAGCAGGACTAGCGGGGGGACCAACTCCTACGAGCAGTACGTC.

The genes are TRBV4-2 and TRBJ2-3, with 9 bases lining up with TRBD2. CDR1 LGHNA and CDR2 YNFKEQ come from the germline V gene. The V gene end was trimmed by 1 base and the J gene end by 2 bases; junction bases not matched to a gene: 4. The CDR3 is 16 residues long. CDR3 region: CASSQGTSAYTDTQYF. The CDR3 DNA is TGTGCCAGCAGCCAAGGGACTAGCGCTTACACAGATACGCAGTATTTT.

This clonotype was seen a handful of times. The V and J genes are TRBV29-1 and TRBJ2-1; TRBD2 agrees at 15 bases. V trimming: 3 bases; J trimming: 5 bases; junction bases outside the gene matches: 14. The CDR3 is made up of 19 amino acids. Germline V CDR1 and CDR2: SQVTM, ANQGSEA. The chain's CDR3 is CSVDPGTSGRRMGNNEQFF. The CDR3 nucleotides read TGCAGCGTTGACCCCGGGACTAGCGGGAGGAGAATGGGAAACAATGAGCAGTTCTTC.